The 3 T cell receptor beta chains below all came from one sample that was sequenced in a study of early T cells in non-severe SARS-CoV-2 infection. TCRdb reprocessed the 5' RACE reads via MiXCR and lists one record per CDR3 protein. This table holds over 55,000 distinct CDR3 sequences, roughly 12% found once. The material sequenced was whole blood, taken at baseline. The receptors come from an adult who was a healthcare worker with PCR-confirmed SARS-CoV-2 infection or an uninfected control (not recorded which).

CDR3 DNA sequence: TGTGCCGACAAGGCATGGGACCTTAGCTCCTACGAGCAGTACTTC. It yields the protein CADKAWDLSSYEQYF. This chain uses TRBV2 with TRBJ2-7; either TRBD1 or TRBD2 may supply D (5 bases each). CDR3 length equals 15 residues. Germline loops: CDR1 SNHLY, CDR2 FYNNEI. The ends were cut back, 11 bases at V and 0 bases at J, with 20 bases in the middle.

This chain joins TRBV29-1 and TRBJ1-2, with unresolved D. Germline V gene lookup returns CDR1 SQVTM and CDR2 ANQGSEA. The CDR3 has 14 amino acids. V gave up 6 bases and J gave up 2 bases, with 16 bases separating them. The CDR3 nucleotides read TGCAGCGTCAGCTCTTTCCAGGAGAACTATGGCTACACCTTC. It encodes CSVSSFQENYGYTF. Drawing the rest from reference TRBV29-1 and TRBJ1-2, the complete variable domain is SAVISQKPSRDICQRGTSLTIQCQVDSQVTMMFWYRQQPGQSLTLIATANQGSEATYESGFVIDKFPISRPNLTFSTLTVSNMSPEDSSIYLCSVSSFQENYGYTFGSGTRLTVV.

The gene calls are TRBV5-1 and TRBJ1-2; D remains ambiguous. Germline-derived CDR1 and CDR2 are SGHRS and YFSETQ. V lost 6 bases and J 0 bases, leaving 15 bases between the germline ends. There are 15 residues in the CDR3. The CDR3: CASTPGSEANYGYTF. The CDR3 nucleotides read TGCGCCAGCACCCCGGGCAGTGAAGCTAACTATGGCTACACCTTC.